These 7 T cell receptor beta chains came from one sample sequenced in a study of blood T cell repertoires in COVID-19. Profiling relied on immunoSEQ multiplex PCR, and the TCRdb table lists in-frame clones only, not all of them. Of 200,000 or so clones in the sample, approximately 84% were seen once. Material for sequencing was peripheral blood. Receptors originate from a woman aged 55-69 years with acute or convalescent COVID-19.

The V call is TRBV7-8, the J call TRBJ2-1, with D uncertain. Deletions cut 4 bases from V and 4 bases from J, with 17 bases between. CDR1 and CDR2 from the germline V gene are SGHVS and FQNEAQ. The CDR3 runs to 16 residues. The CDR3 DNA follows: TGTGCCAGCAGCTCATCAGACATCGCCCCGTACAATGAGCAGTTCTTC. Residues: CASSSSDIAPYNEQFF.

The chain joins TRBV7-2 to TRBJ2-3, with 10 bases fitting TRBD2. Germline trimming cut 2 bases from V and 10 bases from J; bases unmatched to any gene: 9. This CDR3 comprises 15 residues. Germline lookup yields CDR1 SGHTA and CDR2 FQGNSA. The CDR3 reads CASSLFTQRGGAQYF. In DNA, the CDR3 is TGTGCCAGCAGCTTATTCACCCAGCGGGGGGGCGCGCAGTATTTT.

This chain uses TRBV29-1 with TRBJ1-1, with 8 positions matching TRBD1. The CDR3 consists of 12 residues. Germline V gives CDR1 SQVTM, CDR2 ANQGSEA. V lost 6 bases and J lost 4; bases outside the gene matches: 4. CDR3 protein: CSVDQGATEAFF. The CDR3 bases are TGCAGCGTGGATCAGGGGGCCACTGAAGCTTTCTTT.

This clone was picked up a small number of times. The V and J genes are TRBV4-1 and TRBJ2-3; D is perhaps TRBD2 (7 bases). The V and J ends lost 6 bases and 10 bases respectively, with 23 bases between them. This CDR3 has 15 residues. Looked up from germline, CDR1 is MGHRA and CDR2 is YSYEKL. In DNA, the CDR3 is TGCGCCAGCAGGCTCACCCAGGGGCTAGCGGACGCGCAGTATTTT. Its protein is CASRLTQGLADAQYF.

This clone was recorded a few times. The V call is TRBV7-9, the J call TRBJ2-7; 10 nucleotides line up with TRBD2. This CDR3 comprises 17 residues. With 5 bases clipped from V and 2 bases from J, the junction kept 12 bases outside the gene matches. The germline V gene has CDR1 SEHNR and CDR2 FQNEAQ (reference sequence). The CDR3: CASSGSGTSDLPYEQYF. The DNA of the CDR3 is TGTGCCAGCAGCGGATCCGGGACTAGCGACCTTCCCTACGAGCAGTACTTC.

The chain joins TRBV11-2 to TRBJ1-4; 7 nucleotides line up with TRBD1. This CDR3 comprises 16 residues. J lost 0 bases, V lost 4 bases, and 5 bases had no gene match. The germline CDR1 and CDR2 sequences are SGHAT and FQNNGV. This CDR3 reads CASSWRTGSTNEKLFF. The CDR3 DNA reads TGTGCCAGCAGCTGGCGGACAGGTTCAACTAATGAAAAACTGTTTTTT. Variable domain in full (rest from reference TRBV11-2 and TRBJ1-4): EAGVAQSPRYKIIEKRQSVAFWCNPISGHATLYWYQQILGQGPKLLIQFQNNGVVDDSQLPKDRFSAERLKGVDSTLKIQPAKLEDSAVYLCASSWRTGSTNEKLFFGSGTQLSVL.

The chain joins TRBV29-1 to TRBJ1-4; TRBD1 agrees at 9 bases. Looked up from germline, CDR1 is SQVTM and CDR2 is ANQGSEA. The CDR3 sequence is 12 residues long. Trimming removed 7 bases from V and 7 bases from J; junction bases left unmatched: 4. DNA of the CDR3: TGCAGCGCGCTGACAGGGGGTGAAAAACTGTTTTTT. Protein sequence: CSALTGGEKLFF.